Described below is a single TCR beta chain sequence and its context. Its antigen is unknown. The data are from a study of siplizumab effects on memory and regulatory T cells. Study-level findings and limits: Left unconfirmed was the suppressive function of proliferating Tregs from siplizumab cultures. Apparently key alloresponse contributors, naive T cells also seemed more diverse than memory cells. Under siplizumab, an average about 70% of mappable alloreactive CD4+ clones were Treg-derived, compared with 26.9% in controls.

Profiling relied on immunoSEQ multiplex PCR, and the TCRdb table lists in-frame clones only, not all of them. The profile shows 95,000 to 130,000 clones, 94% of them singletons. The CDR3 is 17 residues long. The sample was non-Treg CD4+ T cells sorted from blood. This chain links TRBV21-1 with TRBJ2-2; the table calls TRBD2, which could not be checked here. TRBV21-1 is assigned pseudogene status. This TCR came from a human donor in good health. The CDR3 DNA reads as TGTGCCAGCAGCCGACCCCGGGAACCTGGATGTACCGGGGAGCTGTTTTTT. This translates into CASSRPREPGCTGELFF.